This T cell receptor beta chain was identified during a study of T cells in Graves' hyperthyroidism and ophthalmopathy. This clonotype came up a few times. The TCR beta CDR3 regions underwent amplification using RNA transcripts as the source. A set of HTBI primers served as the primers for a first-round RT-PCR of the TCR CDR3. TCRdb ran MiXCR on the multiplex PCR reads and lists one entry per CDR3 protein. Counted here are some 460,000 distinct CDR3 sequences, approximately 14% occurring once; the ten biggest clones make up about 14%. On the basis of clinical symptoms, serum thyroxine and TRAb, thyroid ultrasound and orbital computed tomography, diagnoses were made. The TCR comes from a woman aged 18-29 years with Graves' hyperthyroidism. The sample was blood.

DNA for the CDR3: TGTGCCAGTAGACCCCTTTCTAAGGGGGCGCAAGAGACCCAGTACTTC. Translated: CASRPLSKGAQETQYF. The chain uses TRBV19 and TRBJ2-5; 7 nucleotides align to TRBD1. The CDR3 runs to 16 residues. Trimming took 6 bases from V and 2 from J; bases not matched to a gene: 12. Looked up from germline, CDR1 is LNHDA and CDR2 is SQIVND (reference sequence). Full variable domain (rest looked up from reference TRBV19 and TRBJ2-5): DGGITQSPKYLFRKEGQNVTLSCEQNLNHDAMYWYRQDPGQGLRLIYYSQIVNDFQKGDIAEGYSVSREKKESFPLTVTSAQKNPTAFYLCASRPLSKGAQETQYFGPGTRLLVL.